In this sample, the clone carrying this TCR beta chain turned up a few times. The target antigen is unknown. Unique molecular identifiers were present on the cDNA, and a universal primer site came from template switching. TCRdb reprocessed the 5' RACE reads with MiXCR, giving one entry per CDR3 protein. The sample shows 700,000 or so distinct CDR3 sequences, around 20% of them seen only once. These data belong to a study of identical twins. Findings and limits, study-wide: In cord blood, abundant beta clonotypes had fewer insertions; memory showed no trend.

The ends lost 0 bases at V and 4 bases at J; junction bases unmatched: 6. This CDR3 is 15 amino acids long. CDR1 is DFQATT and CDR2 is SNEGSKA in the germline V gene (reference sequence). Another study also made use of these data, one on T cells expressing NK-cell markers.

This chain links TRBV20-1 with TRBJ2-5; 9 bases match TRBD2. Sequenced: PBMCs. This TCR was sampled from a woman aged 18-29 years in good health. The CDR3 here is CSAREIAGARETQYF. The CDR3 coding sequence is TGCAGTGCTAGAGAAATAGCGGGAGCTCGAGAGACCCAGTACTTC.